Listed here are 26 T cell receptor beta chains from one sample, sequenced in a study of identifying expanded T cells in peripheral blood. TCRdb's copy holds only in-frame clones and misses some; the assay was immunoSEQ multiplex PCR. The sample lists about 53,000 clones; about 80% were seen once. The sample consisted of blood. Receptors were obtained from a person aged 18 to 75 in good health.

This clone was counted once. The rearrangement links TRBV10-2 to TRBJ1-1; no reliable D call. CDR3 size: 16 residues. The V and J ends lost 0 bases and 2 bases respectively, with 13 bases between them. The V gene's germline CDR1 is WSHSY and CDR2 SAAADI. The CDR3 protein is CASSESSSYFNTEAFF. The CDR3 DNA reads TGCGCCAGCAGTGAGTCGAGCAGTTACTTTAACACTGAAGCTTTCTTT.

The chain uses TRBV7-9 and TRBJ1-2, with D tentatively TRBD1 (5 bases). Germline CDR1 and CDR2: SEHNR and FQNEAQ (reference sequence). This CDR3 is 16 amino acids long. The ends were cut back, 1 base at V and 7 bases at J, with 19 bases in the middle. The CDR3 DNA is TGTGCCAGCAGCTTAGAAAGTGGGTCCAGGGCACTTGGCTACACCTTC. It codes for CASSLESGSRALGYTF.

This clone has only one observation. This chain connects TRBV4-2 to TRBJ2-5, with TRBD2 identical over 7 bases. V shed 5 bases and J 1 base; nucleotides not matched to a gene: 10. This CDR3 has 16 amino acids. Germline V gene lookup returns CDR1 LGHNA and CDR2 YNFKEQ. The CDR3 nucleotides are TGTGCCAGCAGCGGGGGAAGCGGGGCCACCCAAGAGACCCAGTACTTC. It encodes CASSGGSGATQETQYF.

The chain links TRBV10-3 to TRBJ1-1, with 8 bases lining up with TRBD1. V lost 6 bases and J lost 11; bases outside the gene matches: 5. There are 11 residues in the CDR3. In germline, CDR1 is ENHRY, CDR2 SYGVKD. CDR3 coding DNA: TGTGCCATCAGGGAGACAGGGGCGGCTTTCTTT. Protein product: CAIRETGAAFF.

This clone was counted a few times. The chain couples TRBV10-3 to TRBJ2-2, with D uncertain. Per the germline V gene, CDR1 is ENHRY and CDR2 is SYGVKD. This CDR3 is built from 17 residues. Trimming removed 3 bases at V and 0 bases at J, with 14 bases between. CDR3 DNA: TGTGCCATCAGTGAAATCGAGGCCCTGACGAACACCGGGGAGCTGTTTTTT. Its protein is CAISEIEALTNTGELFF.

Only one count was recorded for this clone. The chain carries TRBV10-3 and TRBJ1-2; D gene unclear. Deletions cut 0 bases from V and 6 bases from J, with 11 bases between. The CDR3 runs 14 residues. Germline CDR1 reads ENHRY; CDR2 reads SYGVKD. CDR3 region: CAISESTRYNGYTF. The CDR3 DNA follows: TGTGCCATCAGTGAGTCGACGAGGTACAATGGCTACACCTTC.

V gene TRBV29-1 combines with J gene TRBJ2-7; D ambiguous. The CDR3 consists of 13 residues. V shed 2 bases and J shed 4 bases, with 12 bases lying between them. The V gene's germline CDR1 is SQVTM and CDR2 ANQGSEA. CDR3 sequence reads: CSVERSRIYEQYV. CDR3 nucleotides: TGCAGCGTTGAACGCTCAAGAATATACGAGCAGTACGTC.

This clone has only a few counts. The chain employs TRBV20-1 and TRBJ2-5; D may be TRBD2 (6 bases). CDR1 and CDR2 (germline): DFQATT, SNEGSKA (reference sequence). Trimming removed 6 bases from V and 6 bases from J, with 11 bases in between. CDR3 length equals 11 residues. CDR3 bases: TGCAGTGCACGGGACTCGCAGACCCAGTACTTC. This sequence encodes CSARDSQTQYF.

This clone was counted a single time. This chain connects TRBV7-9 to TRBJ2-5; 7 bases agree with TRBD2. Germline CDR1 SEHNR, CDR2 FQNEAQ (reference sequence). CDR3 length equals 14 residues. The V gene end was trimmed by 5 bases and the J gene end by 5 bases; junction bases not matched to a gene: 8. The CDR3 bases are TGTGCCAGCAGCGTCAGGGCGGGAGTGGAGACCCAGTACTTC. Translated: CASSVRAGVETQYF.

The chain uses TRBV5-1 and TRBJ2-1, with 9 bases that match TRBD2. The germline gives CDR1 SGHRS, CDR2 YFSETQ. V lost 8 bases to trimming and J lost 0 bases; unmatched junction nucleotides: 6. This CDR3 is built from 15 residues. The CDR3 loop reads CASYLAGPSYNEQFF. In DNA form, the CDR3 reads TGCGCCAGTTACCTAGCGGGGCCCTCCTACAATGAGCAGTTCTTC.

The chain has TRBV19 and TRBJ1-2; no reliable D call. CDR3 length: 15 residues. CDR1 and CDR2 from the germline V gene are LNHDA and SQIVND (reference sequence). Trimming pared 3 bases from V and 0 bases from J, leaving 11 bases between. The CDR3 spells CASSIQPSTNYGYTF. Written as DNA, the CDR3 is TGTGCCAGTAGTATCCAGCCTAGCACTAACTATGGCTACACCTTC.

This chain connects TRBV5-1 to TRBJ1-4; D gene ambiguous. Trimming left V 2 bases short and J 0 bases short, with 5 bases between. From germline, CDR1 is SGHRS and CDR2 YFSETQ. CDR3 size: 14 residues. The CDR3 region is CASSLRATNEKLFF. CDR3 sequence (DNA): TGCGCCAGCAGCTTACGGGCAACTAATGAAAAACTGTTTTTT. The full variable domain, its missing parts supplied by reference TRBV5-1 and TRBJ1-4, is KAGVTQTPRYLIKTRGQQVTLSCSPISGHRSVSWYQQTPGQGLQFLFEYFSETQRNKGNFPGRFSGRQFSNSRSEMNVSTLELGDSALYLCASSLRATNEKLFFGSGTQLSVL.

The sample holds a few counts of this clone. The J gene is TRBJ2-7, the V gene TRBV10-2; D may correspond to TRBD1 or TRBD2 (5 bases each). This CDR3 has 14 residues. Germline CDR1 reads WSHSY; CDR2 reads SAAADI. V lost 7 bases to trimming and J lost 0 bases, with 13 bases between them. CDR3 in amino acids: CASKSGQGSYEQYV. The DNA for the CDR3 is TGCGCCAGCAAGAGCGGTCAGGGCTCCTACGAGCAGTACGTC.

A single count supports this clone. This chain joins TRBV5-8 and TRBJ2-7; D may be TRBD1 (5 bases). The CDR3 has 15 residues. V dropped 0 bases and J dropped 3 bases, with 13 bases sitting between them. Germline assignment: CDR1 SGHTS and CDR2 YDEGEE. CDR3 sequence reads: CASSLVGRINYEQYF. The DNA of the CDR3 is TGTGCCAGCAGCTTGGTGGGGCGGATAAACTACGAGCAGTACTTC.

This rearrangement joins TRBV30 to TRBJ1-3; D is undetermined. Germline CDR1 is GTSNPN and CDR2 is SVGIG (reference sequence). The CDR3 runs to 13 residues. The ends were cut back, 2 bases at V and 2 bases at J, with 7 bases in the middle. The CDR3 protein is CAWSRKAGNTIYF. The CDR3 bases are TGTGCCTGGAGTCGCAAAGCTGGAAACACCATATATTTT.

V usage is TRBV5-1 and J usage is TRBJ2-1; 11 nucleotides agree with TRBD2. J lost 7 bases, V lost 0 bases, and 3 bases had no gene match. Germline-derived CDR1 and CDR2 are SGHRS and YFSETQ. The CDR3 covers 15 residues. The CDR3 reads CASSLAVAGGNEQFF. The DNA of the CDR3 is TGCGCCAGCAGCTTGGCGGTAGCGGGAGGGAATGAGCAGTTCTTC.

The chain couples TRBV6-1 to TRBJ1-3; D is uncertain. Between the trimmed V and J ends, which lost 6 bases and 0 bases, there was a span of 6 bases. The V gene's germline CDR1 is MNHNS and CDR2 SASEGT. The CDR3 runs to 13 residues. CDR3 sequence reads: CASRWLSGNTIYF. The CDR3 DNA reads TGTGCCAGCAGGTGGCTCTCTGGAAACACCATATATTTT.

The CDR3 protein is CASSQTSTNQETQYF. The CDR3 nucleotides are TGTGCCAGCTCACAGACTAGCACAAACCAAGAGACCCAGTACTTC. The chain employs TRBV18 and TRBJ2-5; 7 bases map to TRBD2. Germline values: CDR1 KGHSH, CDR2 LQKENI. This CDR3 is 15 amino acids long. V dropped 4 bases and J dropped 0; count of bases not matched to a gene: 5.

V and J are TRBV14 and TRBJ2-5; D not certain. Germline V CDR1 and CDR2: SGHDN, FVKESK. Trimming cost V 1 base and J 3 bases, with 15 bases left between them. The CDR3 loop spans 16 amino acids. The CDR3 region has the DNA TGTGCCAGCAGCCAAGGGTATGAATTTTTCGAAGAGACCCAGTACTTC. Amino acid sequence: CASSQGYEFFEETQYF.

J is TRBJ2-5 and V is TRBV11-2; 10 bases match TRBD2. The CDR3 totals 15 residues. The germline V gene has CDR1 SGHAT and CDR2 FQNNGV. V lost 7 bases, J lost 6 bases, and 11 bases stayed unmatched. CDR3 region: CASNPAGGRVQTQYF. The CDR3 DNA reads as TGTGCCAGCAACCCAGCGGGGGGGCGAGTGCAGACCCAGTACTTC.

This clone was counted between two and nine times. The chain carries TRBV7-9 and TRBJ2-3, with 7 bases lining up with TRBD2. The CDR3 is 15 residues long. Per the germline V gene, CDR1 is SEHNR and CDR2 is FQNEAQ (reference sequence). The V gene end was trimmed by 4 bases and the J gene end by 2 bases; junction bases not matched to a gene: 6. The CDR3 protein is CASSSPGGVTDTQYF. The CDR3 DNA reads TGTGCCAGCAGCTCACCTGGGGGGGTCACAGATACGCAGTATTTT. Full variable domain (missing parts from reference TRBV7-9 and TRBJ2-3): DTGVSQNPRHKITKRGQNVTFRCDPISEHNRLYWYRQTLGQGPEFLTYFQNEAQLEKSRLLSDRFSAERPKGSFSTLEIQRTEQGDSAMYLCASSSPGGVTDTQYFGPGTRLTVL.

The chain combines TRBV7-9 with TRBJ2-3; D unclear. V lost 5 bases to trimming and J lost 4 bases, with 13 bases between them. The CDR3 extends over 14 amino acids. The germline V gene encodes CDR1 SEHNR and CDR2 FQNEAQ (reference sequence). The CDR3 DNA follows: TGTGCCAGCAGCGACTCGGGTGGGGCAGATACGCAGTATTTT. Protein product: CASSDSGGADTQYF. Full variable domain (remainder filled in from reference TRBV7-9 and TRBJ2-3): DTGVSQNPRHKITKRGQNVTFRCDPISEHNRLYWYRQTLGQGPEFLTYFQNEAQLEKSRLLSDRFSAERPKGSFSTLEIQRTEQGDSAMYLCASSDSGGADTQYFGPGTRLTVL.

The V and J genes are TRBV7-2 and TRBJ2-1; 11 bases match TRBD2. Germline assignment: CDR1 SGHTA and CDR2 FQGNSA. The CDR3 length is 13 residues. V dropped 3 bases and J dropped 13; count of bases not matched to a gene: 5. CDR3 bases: TGTGCCAGCAGCTTGCGTAGCGGGAGGGACCAGTTCTTC. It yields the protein CASSLRSGRDQFF.

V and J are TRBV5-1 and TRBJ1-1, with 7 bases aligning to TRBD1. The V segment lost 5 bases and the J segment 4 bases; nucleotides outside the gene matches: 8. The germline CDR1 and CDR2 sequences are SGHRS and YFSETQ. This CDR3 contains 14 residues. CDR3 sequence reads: CASSSGTAGTEAFF. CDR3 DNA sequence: TGCGCCAGCAGTTCCGGGACAGCGGGCACTGAAGCTTTCTTT.

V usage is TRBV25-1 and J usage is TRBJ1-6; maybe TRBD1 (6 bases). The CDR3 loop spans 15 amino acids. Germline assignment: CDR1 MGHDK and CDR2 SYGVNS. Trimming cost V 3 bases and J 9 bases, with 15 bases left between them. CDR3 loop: CASSDGTLVSSPLHF. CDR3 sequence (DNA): TGTGCCAGCAGTGATGGGACACTTGTCAGTTCACCCCTCCACTTT.

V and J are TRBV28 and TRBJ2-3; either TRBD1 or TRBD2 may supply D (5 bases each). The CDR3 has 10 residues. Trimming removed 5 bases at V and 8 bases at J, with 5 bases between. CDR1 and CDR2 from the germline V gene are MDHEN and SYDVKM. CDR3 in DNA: TGTGCCAGCAGTGGGGGTACGCAGTATTTT. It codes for CASSGGTQYF.